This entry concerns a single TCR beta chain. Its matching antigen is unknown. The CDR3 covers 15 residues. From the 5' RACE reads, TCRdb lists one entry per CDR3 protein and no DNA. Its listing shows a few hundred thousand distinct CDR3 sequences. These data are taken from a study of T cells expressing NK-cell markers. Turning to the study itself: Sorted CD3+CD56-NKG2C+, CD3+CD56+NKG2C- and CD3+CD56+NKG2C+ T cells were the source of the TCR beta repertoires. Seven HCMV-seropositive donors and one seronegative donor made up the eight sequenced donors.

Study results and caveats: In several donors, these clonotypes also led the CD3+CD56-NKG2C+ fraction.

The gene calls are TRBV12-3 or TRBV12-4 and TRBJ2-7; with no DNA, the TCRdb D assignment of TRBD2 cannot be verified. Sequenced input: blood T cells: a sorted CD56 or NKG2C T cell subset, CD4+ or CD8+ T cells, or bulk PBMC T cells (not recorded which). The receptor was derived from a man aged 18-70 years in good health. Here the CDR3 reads CASRQGTSPTYEQYF.